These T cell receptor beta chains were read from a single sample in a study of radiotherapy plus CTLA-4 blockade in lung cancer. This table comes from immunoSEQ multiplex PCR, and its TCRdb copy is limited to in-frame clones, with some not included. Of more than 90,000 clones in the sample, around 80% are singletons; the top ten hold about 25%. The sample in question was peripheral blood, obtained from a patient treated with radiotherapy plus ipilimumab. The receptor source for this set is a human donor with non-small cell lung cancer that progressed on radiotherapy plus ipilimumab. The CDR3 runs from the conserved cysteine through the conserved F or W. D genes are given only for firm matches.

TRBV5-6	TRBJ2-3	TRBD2	CASSLVASGTGDTQYF	TGTGCCAGCAGCTTGGTAGCTAGCGGGACGGGAGATACGCAGTATTTT
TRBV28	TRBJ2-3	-	CASSYGGTDTQYF	TGTGCCAGCAGTTACGGAGGCACAGATACGCAGTATTTT
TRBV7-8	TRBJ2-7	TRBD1	CASSSGQGSYEQYF	TGTGCCAGCAGCTCGGGACAGGGCTCCTACGAGCAGTACTTC
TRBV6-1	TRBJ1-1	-	CASSAETVSNTEAFF	TGTGCCAGCAGTGCCGAGACAGTCTCGAACACTGAAGCTTTCTTT
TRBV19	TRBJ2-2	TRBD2	CASSMVQLGLAGGAGELFF	TGTGCCAGTAGTATGGTCCAGTTAGGACTAGCGGGAGGGGCCGGGGAGCTGTTTTTT
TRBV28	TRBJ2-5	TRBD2	CASSLWYRTSGSGQETQYF	TGTGCCAGCAGTTTATGGTACAGGACTAGCGGGAGTGGACAAGAGACCCAGTACTTC
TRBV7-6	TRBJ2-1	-	CASSGTTGTYNEQFF	TGTGCCAGCAGCGGAACGACAGGAACCTACAATGAGCAGTTCTTC
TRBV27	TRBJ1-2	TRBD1	CASSRGQGYGYTF	TGTGCCAGCAGCCGTGGACAGGGGTATGGCTACACCTTC
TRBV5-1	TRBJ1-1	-	CASSPGHGRNTEAFF	TGCGCCAGCAGCCCCGGCCACGGACGGAACACTGAAGCTTTCTTT
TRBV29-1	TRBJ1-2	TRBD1	CSATQGNYGYTF	TGCAGCGCAACACAGGGGAACTATGGCTACACCTTC
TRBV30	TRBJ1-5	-	CAWDLQGNQPQHF	TGTGCCTGGGATCTCCAGGGGAATCAGCCCCAGCATTTT
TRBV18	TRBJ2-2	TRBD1	CASSRSTGANTGELFF	TGTGCCAGCTCACGGTCGACAGGGGCCAACACCGGGGAGCTGTTTTTT
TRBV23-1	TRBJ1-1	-	CASLPRLNF	TGCGCCAGCTTACCCCGACTCAACTTT
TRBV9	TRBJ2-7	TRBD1	CASSVDPLQGPYEQYF	TGTGCCAGCAGCGTAGACCCTTTACAGGGGCCCTACGAGCAGTACTTC
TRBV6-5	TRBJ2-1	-	CASSPAPTAYNEQFF	TGTGCCAGCAGCCCCGCACCGACAGCCTACAATGAGCAGTTCTTC